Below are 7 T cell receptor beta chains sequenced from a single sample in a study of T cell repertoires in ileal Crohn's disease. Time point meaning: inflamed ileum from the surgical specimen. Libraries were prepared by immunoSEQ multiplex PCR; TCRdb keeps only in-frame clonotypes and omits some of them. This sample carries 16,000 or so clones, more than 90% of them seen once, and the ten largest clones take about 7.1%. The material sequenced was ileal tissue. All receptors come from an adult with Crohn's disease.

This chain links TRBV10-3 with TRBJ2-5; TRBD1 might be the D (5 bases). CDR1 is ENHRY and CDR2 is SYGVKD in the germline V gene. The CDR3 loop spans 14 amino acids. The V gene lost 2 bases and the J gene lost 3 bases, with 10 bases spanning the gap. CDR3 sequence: CAISEERGKETQYF. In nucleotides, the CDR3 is TGTGCCATCAGTGAGGAAAGGGGCAAAGAGACCCAGTACTTC.

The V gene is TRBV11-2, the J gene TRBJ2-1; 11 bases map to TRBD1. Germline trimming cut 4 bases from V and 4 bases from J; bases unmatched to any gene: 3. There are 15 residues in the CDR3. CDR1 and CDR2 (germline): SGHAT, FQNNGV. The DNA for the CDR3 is TGTGCCAGCAGCTCCGGACAGGGGGCGTACAATGAGCAGTTCTTC. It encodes CASSSGQGAYNEQFF.

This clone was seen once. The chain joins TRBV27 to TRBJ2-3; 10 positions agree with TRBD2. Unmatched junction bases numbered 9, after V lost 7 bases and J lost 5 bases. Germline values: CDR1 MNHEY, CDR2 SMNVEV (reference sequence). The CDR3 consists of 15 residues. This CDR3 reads CASTLAGGLGDTQYF. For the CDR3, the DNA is TGTGCCAGCACGTTAGCGGGGGGTCTCGGAGATACGCAGTATTTT.

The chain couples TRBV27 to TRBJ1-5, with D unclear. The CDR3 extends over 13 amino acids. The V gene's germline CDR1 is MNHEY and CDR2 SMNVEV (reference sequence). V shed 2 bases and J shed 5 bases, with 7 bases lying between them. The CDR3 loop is CASSLNGDQPQHF. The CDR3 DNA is TGTGCCAGCAGTTTAAATGGCGATCAGCCCCAGCATTTT.

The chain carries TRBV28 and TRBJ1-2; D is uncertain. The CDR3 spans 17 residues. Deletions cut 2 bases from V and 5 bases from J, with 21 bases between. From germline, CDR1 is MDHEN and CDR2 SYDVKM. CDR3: CASSLGFLSKEWYGYTF. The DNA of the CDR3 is TGTGCCAGCAGTTTAGGTTTTCTCTCGAAGGAGTGGTATGGCTACACCTTC.

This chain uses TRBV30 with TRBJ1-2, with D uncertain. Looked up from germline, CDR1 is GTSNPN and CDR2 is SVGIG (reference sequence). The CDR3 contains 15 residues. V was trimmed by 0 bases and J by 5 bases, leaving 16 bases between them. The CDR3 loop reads CAWSVNNARRYGYTF. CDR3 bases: TGTGCCTGGAGTGTAAACAACGCGAGACGGTATGGCTACACCTTC.

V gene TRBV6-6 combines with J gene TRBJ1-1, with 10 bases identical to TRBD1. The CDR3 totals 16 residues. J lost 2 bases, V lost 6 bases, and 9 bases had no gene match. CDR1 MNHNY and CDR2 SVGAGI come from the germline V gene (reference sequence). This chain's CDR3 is CASSLPGTGVNTEAFF. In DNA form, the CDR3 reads TGTGCCAGCAGCTTACCCGGGACAGGGGTTAACACTGAAGCTTTCTTT.